What follows are 26 T cell receptor beta chains derived from one specimen sequenced in a study of PD-L1 blockade in urothelial cancer (dated by TCRdb to about 2017). Sample time point, as interpreted from the label and publication: pretreatment peripheral blood. The library came from the immunoSEQ multiplex PCR assay. The source is immuneACCESS, and TCRdb retained only in-frame sequences with V and J called. Part of the clones is not carried over; for the studies checked, unresolved V genes explain less than half of this, and the remainder is unexplained. A total of around 130,000 clones appear in this sample, 65% to 85% of them only once. The ten largest account for about 2.9% of the sample. The sequences come from PBMCs, collected around atezolizumab (anti-PD-L1) treatment. All receptors come from a man aged 45-60 years with urothelial cancer.

This chain links TRBV6-6 with TRBJ2-7; no reliable D call. Trimming shortened V by 6 bases and J by 5 bases, and 14 bases separated the two germline ends. This CDR3 has 13 residues. CDR1 MNHNY and CDR2 SVGAGI come from the germline V gene (reference sequence). CDR3 in amino acids: CASRLQEINEQYF. The CDR3 nucleotides read TGTGCCAGCAGGCTCCAGGAAATTAACGAGCAGTACTTC.

The genes are TRBV7-3 and TRBJ2-3; D is unclear. Looked up from germline, CDR1 is SGHTA and CDR2 is FQGTGA. The CDR3 has 13 amino acids. V lost 2 bases and J 3 bases, leaving 6 bases between the germline ends. Here the CDR3 reads CASSLYGTDTQYF. Here the CDR3 DNA reads TGTGCCAGCAGCTTATACGGGACAGATACGCAGTATTTT.

CDR3 region: CASSRLRSLNTEAFF. The CDR3 nucleotides read TGTGCCAGCTCCCGTTTGAGGTCTTTGAACACTGAAGCTTTCTTT. The chain combines TRBV18 with TRBJ1-1, with D unresolved. V lost 6 bases and J lost 0, with 14 bases in between. The CDR3 is 15 amino acids. The germline V gene has CDR1 KGHSH and CDR2 LQKENI. Using reference TRBV18 and TRBJ1-1 for the parts outside the CDR3, the full variable domain is NAGVMQNPRHLVRRRGQEARLRCSPMKGHSHVYWYRQLPEEGLKFMVYLQKENIIDESGMPKERFSAEFPKEGPSILRIQQVVRGDSAAYFCASSRLRSLNTEAFFGQGTRLTVV.

The V and J genes are TRBV27 and TRBJ1-6; D not certain. With 10 bases removed from V and 9 bases from J, the gap between germline ends came to 22 bases. CDR1 and CDR2 from the germline V gene are MNHEY and SMNVEV (reference sequence). This CDR3 contains 15 residues. The DNA for the CDR3 is TGTGCCACCACACCCCACGTAGCCCGGGTTTCACCCCTCCACTTT. This gives the protein CATTPHVARVSPLHF.

V gene TRBV7-9 combines with J gene TRBJ2-1; possible D gene TRBD2, 6 bases. Trimming left V 7 bases short and J 0 bases short, with 19 bases between. CDR1 is SEHNR and CDR2 is FQNEAQ in the germline V gene (reference sequence). The CDR3 runs to 17 residues. CDR3 protein: CASKGVAVGYSYNEQFF. The CDR3 bases are TGTGCCAGCAAAGGGGTAGCGGTGGGGTACTCCTACAATGAGCAGTTCTTC.

The chain links TRBV28 to TRBJ2-5; 14 bases map to TRBD2. The length of the CDR3 is 18 residues. V was clipped by 6 bases and J by 4 bases; unmatched bases: 13. The V gene's germline CDR1 is MDHEN and CDR2 SYDVKM. Here the CDR3 reads CASSDLGLAGARGETQYF. CDR3 DNA: TGTGCCAGCAGCGATCTGGGACTAGCGGGAGCTCGGGGAGAGACCCAGTACTTC.

The rearrangement joins TRBV14 to TRBJ2-7, with 13 positions matching TRBD2. With V trimmed by 1 base and J by 5 bases, 17 bases remained unmatched. The germline CDR1 and CDR2 sequences are SGHDN and FVKESK. This CDR3 comprises 20 residues. CDR3: CASSQGGTGTSGVGFHEQYF. The CDR3 coding sequence is TGTGCCAGCAGCCAAGGGGGCACCGGGACTAGCGGGGTAGGTTTCCACGAGCAGTACTTC.

A few counts support this clone. The J gene is TRBJ1-1, the V gene TRBV18, with TRBD1 matching 10 bases. The CDR3 has 16 amino acids. Germline CDR1 KGHSH, CDR2 LQKENI. Trimming took 0 bases from V and 2 from J; bases not matched to a gene: 3. The CDR3 bases are TGTGCCAGCTCACCACCGATGACAGGGGGCAACACTGAAGCTTTCTTT. Its protein product is CASSPPMTGGNTEAFF.

V gene TRBV5-1 combines with J gene TRBJ2-5; 9 bases match TRBD2. This CDR3 contains 15 residues. The V gene end was trimmed by 4 bases and the J gene end by 11 bases; junction bases not matched to a gene: 15. Germline V lookup: CDR1 SGHRS, CDR2 YFSETQ. CDR3: CASSPTSGARESQYF. CDR3 DNA: TGCGCCAGCAGCCCGACTAGCGGAGCACGTGAATCTCAGTACTTC.

This clone was seen a few times. The V and J genes are TRBV19 and TRBJ1-2, with TRBD1 identical over 8 bases. The CDR3 is made up of 14 amino acids. V lost 5 bases, J lost 6 bases, and 8 bases stayed unmatched. Germline loops: CDR1 LNHDA, CDR2 SQIVND (reference sequence). The CDR3 DNA is TGTGCCAGTAGTCCACGGACAGGGTGGAATGGCTACACCTTC. It yields the protein CASSPRTGWNGYTF. The full variable domain, with the rest looked up from reference TRBV19 and TRBJ1-2, is DGGITQSPKYLFRKEGQNVTLSCEQNLNHDAMYWYRQDPGQGLRLIYYSQIVNDFQKGDIAEGYSVSREKKESFPLTVTSAQKNPTAFYLCASSPRTGWNGYTFGSGTRLTVV.

This sequence joins TRBV7-9 and TRBJ2-7, with 9 bases matching TRBD1. The CDR3 covers 14 residues. The J segment lost 7 bases and the V segment lost 3 bases, leaving 7 bases of the junction unmatched. Germline V CDR1 and CDR2: SEHNR, FQNEAQ (reference sequence). The DNA of the CDR3 is TGTGCCAGCAGCTTCGGGACAGGGACGGGAGAGCAGTACTTC. It codes for CASSFGTGTGEQYF.

The rearrangement links TRBV5-1 to TRBJ2-2, with TRBD2 matching 7 bases. V shed 4 bases and J 3 bases; nucleotides not matched to a gene: 6. Germline assignment: CDR1 SGHRS and CDR2 YFSETQ. The CDR3 extends over 15 amino acids. CDR3 DNA sequence: TGCGCCAGCAGCCACCGCGCGGGGGACACCGGGGAGCTGTTTTTT. Amino acids: CASSHRAGDTGELFF.

The rearrangement uses TRBV19 and TRBJ2-6; the D gene is possibly TRBD2 (5 bases). Germline V gene data show CDR1 as LNHDA and CDR2 as SQIVND (reference sequence). The germline V and J ends were trimmed by 3 bases and 2 bases, with 8 bases remaining between them. The CDR3 is 15 residues long. The CDR3 loop is CASSMPGTGANVLTF. As DNA, the CDR3 is TGTGCCAGTAGTATGCCCGGGACTGGGGCCAACGTCCTGACTTTC.

V usage is TRBV15 and J usage is TRBJ1-5, with 7 positions matching TRBD1. The V and J ends lost 3 bases and 9 bases, in that order; junction bases with no gene match: 8. The germline V gene has CDR1 LNHNV and CDR2 YYDKDF (reference sequence). The CDR3 extends over 14 amino acids. This CDR3 reads CATSSSAGGRPQHF. The CDR3 bases are TGTGCCACCAGCAGTTCCGCAGGGGGTCGGCCCCAGCATTTT.

This clone is a singleton in its sample. The J gene is TRBJ2-5, the V gene TRBV9; D is possibly TRBD2 (7 bases). Trimming removed 0 bases at V and 5 bases at J, with 14 bases between. Germline lookup yields CDR1 SGDLS and CDR2 YYNGEE. The CDR3 totals 15 residues. The CDR3 here is CASSVGTGGPETQYF. CDR3 nucleotides: TGTGCCAGCAGCGTAGGCACGGGGGGCCCCGAGACCCAGTACTTC.

This clone was seen a few times. The gene calls are TRBV28 and TRBJ1-1, with D perhaps TRBD1 (5 bases). V dropped 1 base and J dropped 8 bases, with 5 bases sitting between them. CDR1 is MDHEN and CDR2 is SYDVKM in the germline V gene. The CDR3 sequence is 11 residues long. CDR3 region: CASSLSGEAFF. CDR3 DNA: TGTGCCAGCAGTTTATCAGGGGAAGCTTTCTTT.

The CDR3 coding sequence is TGTGCCAGCACGGGGACAACTAATGAAAAACTGTTTTTT. Translated: CASTGTTNEKLFF. The chain carries TRBV2 and TRBJ1-4; no clear D. Trimming left V 7 bases short and J 0 bases short, with 6 bases between. Germline V gene sequence: CDR1 SNHLY, CDR2 FYNNEI. This CDR3 comprises 13 residues.

The rearrangement uses TRBV19 and TRBJ1-6, with 8 bases that match TRBD1. The germline gives CDR1 LNHDA, CDR2 SQIVND (reference sequence). The CDR3 runs 17 residues. The junction had 6 bases not matched to a gene; V was cut back by 5 bases and J by 0 bases. CDR3 sequence (DNA): TGTGCCAGTAGTGCCAGACAGGGGAGCTCCTATAATTCACCCCTCCACTTT. Translating gives CASSARQGSSYNSPLHF.

This rearrangement joins TRBV5-6 to TRBJ2-7; 7 bases fit TRBD1. Germline CDR1 is SGHDT and CDR2 is YYEEEE. This CDR3 region has 15 residues. V lost 4 bases and J lost 1; bases outside the gene matches: 8. CDR3 amino acids: CASSVRDRTSYEQYF. CDR3 coding DNA: TGTGCCAGCAGCGTCCGGGACAGAACTTCCTACGAGCAGTACTTC.

This chain connects TRBV6-6 to TRBJ1-5; D perhaps matches TRBD1 (6 bases). V lost 6 bases, J lost 7 bases, and 19 bases lay in between. This CDR3 has 15 amino acids. Germline V CDR1 and CDR2: MNHNY, SVGAGI (reference sequence). DNA of the CDR3: TGTGCCAGCAGCCCAGCCGGGGGGGCAGGACAGCCCCAGCATTTT. Translation: CASSPAGGAGQPQHF.

This chain joins TRBV7-6 and TRBJ2-7, with 9 bases matching TRBD1. Looked up from germline, CDR1 is SGHVS and CDR2 is FNYEAQ. Trimming cost V 2 bases and J 3 bases; bases outside gene matches: 2. The CDR3 spans 14 residues. The CDR3 coding sequence is TGTGCCAGCAGCTTAAAGGGACAGGGCTACGAGCAGTACTTC. The encoded protein is CASSLKGQGYEQYF.

V gene TRBV14 combines with J gene TRBJ2-3; D not resolved. CDR3 length: 13 amino acids. Germline assignment: CDR1 SGHDN and CDR2 FVKESK. The V end was cut by 6 bases, the J end by 3 bases, with 10 bases between. The CDR3 region is CASSHLVTDTQYF. The CDR3 DNA is TGTGCCAGCAGTCACCTAGTAACAGATACGCAGTATTTT.

This clone was detected only once. The chain recombines TRBV5-1 with TRBJ1-1, with TRBD1 as a possible D gene (5 bases). The CDR3 contains 20 residues. CDR1 and CDR2 (germline): SGHRS, YFSETQ. The V and J ends lost 1 base and 0 bases respectively, with 25 bases between them. CDR3 in amino acids: CASSLLGVRGERAVNTEAFF. For the CDR3, the DNA is TGCGCCAGCAGCTTGTTAGGAGTGCGGGGGGAGAGGGCCGTGAACACTGAAGCTTTCTTT.

The chain recombines TRBV11-2 with TRBJ1-1, with D possibly being TRBD1 (6 bases). The germline CDR1 and CDR2 sequences are SGHAT and FQNNGV. The V gene lost 4 bases and the J gene lost 7 bases, with 16 bases spanning the gap. The CDR3 covers 14 residues. CDR3 sequence: CASSSRGAWVEAFF. Here the CDR3 DNA reads TGTGCCAGCAGCTCCAGGGGCGCTTGGGTTGAAGCTTTCTTT.

The V call is TRBV19, the J call TRBJ2-5; a weak D match, TRBD1 (6 bases). The ends were cut back, 4 bases at V and 2 bases at J, with 8 bases in the middle. This CDR3 is built from 13 residues. The germline gives CDR1 LNHDA, CDR2 SQIVND (reference sequence). The CDR3 here is CASSRTVQETQYF. The CDR3 bases are TGTGCCAGTAGTAGGACAGTTCAAGAGACCCAGTACTTC.

The chain uses TRBV5-5 and TRBJ2-7; 9 bases line up with TRBD2. CDR1 and CDR2 from the germline V gene are SGHKS and YYEKEE (reference sequence). This CDR3 comprises 16 residues. J was trimmed by 2 bases and V by 4 bases; bases with no gene match: 10. CDR3 protein: CASSRSFSGSTYEQYF. Written as DNA, the CDR3 is TGTGCCAGCAGCCGATCTTTTAGCGGGAGTACCTACGAGCAGTACTTC. Full variable domain (rest looked up from reference TRBV5-5 and TRBJ2-7): DAGVTQSPTHLIKTRGQQVTLRCSPISGHKSVSWYQQVLGQGPQFIFQYYEKEERGRGNFPDRFSARQFPNYSSELNVNALLLGDSALYLCASSRSFSGSTYEQYFGPGTRLTVT.